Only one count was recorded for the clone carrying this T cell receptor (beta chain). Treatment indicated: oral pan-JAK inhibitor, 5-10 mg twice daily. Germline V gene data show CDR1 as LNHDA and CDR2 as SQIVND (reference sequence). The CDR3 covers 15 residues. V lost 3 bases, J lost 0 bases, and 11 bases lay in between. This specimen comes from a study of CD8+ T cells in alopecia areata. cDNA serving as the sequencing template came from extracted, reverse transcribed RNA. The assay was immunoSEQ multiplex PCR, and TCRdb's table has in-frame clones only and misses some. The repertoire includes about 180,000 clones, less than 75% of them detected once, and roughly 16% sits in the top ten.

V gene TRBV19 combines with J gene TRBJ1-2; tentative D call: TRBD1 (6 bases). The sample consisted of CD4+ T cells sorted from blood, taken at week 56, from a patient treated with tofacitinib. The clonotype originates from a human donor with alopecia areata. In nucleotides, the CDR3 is TGTGCCAGTAGTATGGGGACACCCACTAACTATGGCTACACCTTC. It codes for CASSMGTPTNYGYTF.